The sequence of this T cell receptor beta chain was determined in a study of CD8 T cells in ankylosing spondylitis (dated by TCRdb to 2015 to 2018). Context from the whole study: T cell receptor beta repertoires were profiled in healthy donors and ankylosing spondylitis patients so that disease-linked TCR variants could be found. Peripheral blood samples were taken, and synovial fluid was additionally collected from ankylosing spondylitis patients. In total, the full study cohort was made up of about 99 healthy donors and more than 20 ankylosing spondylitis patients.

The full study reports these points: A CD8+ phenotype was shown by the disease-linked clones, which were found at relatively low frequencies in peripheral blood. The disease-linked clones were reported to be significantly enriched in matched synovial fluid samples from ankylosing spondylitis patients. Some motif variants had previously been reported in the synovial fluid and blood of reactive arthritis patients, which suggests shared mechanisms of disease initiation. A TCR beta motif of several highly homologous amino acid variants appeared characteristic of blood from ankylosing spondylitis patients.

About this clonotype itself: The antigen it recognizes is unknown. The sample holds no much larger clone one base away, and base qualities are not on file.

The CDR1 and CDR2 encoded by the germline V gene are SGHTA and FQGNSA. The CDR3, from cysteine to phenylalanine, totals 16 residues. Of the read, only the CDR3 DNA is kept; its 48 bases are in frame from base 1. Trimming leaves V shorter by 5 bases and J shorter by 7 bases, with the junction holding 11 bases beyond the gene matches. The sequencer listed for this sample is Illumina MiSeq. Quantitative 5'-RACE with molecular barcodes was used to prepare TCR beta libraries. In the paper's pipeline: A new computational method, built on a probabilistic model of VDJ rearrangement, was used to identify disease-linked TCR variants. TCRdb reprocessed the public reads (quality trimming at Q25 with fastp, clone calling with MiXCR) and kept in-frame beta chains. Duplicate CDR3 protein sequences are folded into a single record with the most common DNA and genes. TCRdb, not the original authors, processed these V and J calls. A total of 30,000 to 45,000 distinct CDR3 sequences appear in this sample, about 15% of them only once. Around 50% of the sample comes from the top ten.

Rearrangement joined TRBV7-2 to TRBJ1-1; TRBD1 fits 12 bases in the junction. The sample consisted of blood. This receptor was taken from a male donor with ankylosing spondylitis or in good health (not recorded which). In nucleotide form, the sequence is TGTGCCAGCAGCCAGCGGGACAGGGGGCCTAACGTTGAAGCTTTCTTT. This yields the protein CASSQRDRGPNVEAFF.